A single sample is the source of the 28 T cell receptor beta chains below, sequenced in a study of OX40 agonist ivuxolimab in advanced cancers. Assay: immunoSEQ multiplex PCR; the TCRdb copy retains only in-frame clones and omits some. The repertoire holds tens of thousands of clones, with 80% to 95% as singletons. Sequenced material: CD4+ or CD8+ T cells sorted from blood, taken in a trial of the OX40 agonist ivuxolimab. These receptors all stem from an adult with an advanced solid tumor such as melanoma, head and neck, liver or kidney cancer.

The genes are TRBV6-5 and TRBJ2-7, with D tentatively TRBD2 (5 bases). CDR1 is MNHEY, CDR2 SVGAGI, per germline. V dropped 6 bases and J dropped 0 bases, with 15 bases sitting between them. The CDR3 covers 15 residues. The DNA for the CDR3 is TGTGCCAGCAGCGATAGTTCAAGCGGCTCCTACGAGCAGTACTTC. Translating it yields CASSDSSSGSYEQYF.

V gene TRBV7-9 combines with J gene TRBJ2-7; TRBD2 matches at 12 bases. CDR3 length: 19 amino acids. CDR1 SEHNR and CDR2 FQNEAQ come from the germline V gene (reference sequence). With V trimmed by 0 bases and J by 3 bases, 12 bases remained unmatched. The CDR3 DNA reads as TGTGCCAGCAGCTTAGCGAATTCCGGACTAGCGGGGAACTACTACGAGCAGTACTTC. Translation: CASSLANSGLAGNYYEQYF.

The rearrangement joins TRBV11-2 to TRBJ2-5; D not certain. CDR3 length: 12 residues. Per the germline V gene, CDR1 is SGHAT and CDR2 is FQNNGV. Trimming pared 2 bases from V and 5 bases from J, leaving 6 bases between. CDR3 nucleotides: TGTGCCAGCAGCTTATATGGGGAGACCCAGTACTTC. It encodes CASSLYGETQYF.

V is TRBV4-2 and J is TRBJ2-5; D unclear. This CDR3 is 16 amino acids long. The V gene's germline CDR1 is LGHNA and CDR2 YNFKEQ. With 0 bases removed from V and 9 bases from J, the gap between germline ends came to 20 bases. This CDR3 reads CASSQEGTTSPRAQYF. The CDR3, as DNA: TGTGCCAGCAGCCAAGAAGGCACAACCTCCCCCCGTGCCCAGTACTTC.

CDR3 DNA sequence: TGTGCCAGCTTGTCCGGGACTAGCGGGAGTATCTACGAGCAGTACTTC. Its translation is CASLSGTSGSIYEQYF. The chain recombines TRBV7-8 with TRBJ2-7, with TRBD2 identical over 14 bases. This CDR3 comprises 16 residues. V was pared by 8 bases and J by 3 bases, with 9 bases of the junction left unmatched. Germline V gene sequence: CDR1 SGHVS, CDR2 FQNEAQ.

The DNA for the CDR3 is TGTGCCACCCGGGACAGGGGGCACACTGAAGCTTTCTTT. This translates into CATRDRGHTEAFF. V gene TRBV19 combines with J gene TRBJ1-1; 12 nucleotides align to TRBD1. The CDR3 length is 13 residues. The germline CDR1 and CDR2 sequences are LNHDA and SQIVND (reference sequence). The J segment lost 3 bases and the V segment lost 10 bases, leaving 3 bases of the junction unmatched.

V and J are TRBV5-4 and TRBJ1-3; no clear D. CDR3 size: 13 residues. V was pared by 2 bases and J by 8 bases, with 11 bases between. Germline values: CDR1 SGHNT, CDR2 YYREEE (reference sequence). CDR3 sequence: CASSFGPRDTIYF. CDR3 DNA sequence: TGTGCCAGCAGCTTTGGGCCTCGGGACACCATATATTTT.

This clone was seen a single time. The DNA of the CDR3 is TGTGCCAGTAGTAGAACAGGGACGACTAATGAAAAACTGTTTTTT. The encoded protein is CASSRTGTTNEKLFF. The J gene is TRBJ1-4, the V gene TRBV19; D might be TRBD1 (6 bases). Germline loops: CDR1 LNHDA, CDR2 SQIVND (reference sequence). Trimming took off 4 bases at V and 2 bases at J, with 11 bases between the two ends. This CDR3 region has 15 residues.

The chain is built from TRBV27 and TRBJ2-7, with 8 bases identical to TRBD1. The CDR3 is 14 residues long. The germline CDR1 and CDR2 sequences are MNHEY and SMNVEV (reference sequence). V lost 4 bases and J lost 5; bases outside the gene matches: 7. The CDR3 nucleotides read TGTGCCAGCAGTTCCGATGACAGGGGCCACGAGCAGTACTTC. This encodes CASSSDDRGHEQYF.

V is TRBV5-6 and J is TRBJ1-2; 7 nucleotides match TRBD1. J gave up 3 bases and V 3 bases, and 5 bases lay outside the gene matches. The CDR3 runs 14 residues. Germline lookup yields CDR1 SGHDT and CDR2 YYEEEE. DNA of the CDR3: TGTGCCAGCAGCTCGGCAGGGGGGGACTATGGCTACACCTTC. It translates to CASSSAGGDYGYTF.

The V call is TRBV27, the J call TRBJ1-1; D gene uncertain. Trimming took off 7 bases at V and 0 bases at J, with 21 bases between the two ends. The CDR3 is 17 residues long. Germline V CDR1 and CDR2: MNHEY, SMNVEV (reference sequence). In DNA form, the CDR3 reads TGTGCCAGCATCCCGCTGCCCGGATTCCGGTTGAACACTGAAGCTTTCTTT. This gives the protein CASIPLPGFRLNTEAFF.

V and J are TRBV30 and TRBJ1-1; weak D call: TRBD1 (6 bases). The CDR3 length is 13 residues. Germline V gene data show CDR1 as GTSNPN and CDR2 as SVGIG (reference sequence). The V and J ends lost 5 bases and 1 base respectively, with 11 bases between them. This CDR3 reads CAWGRQENTEAFF. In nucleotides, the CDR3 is TGTGCCTGGGGAAGACAGGAGAACACTGAAGCTTTCTTT. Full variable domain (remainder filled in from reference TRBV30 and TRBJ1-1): SQTIHQWPATLVQPVGSPLSLECTVEGTSNPNLYWYRQAAGRGLQLLFYSVGIGQISSEVPQNLSASRPQDRQFILSSKKLLLSDSGFYLCAWGRQENTEAFFGQGTRLTVV.

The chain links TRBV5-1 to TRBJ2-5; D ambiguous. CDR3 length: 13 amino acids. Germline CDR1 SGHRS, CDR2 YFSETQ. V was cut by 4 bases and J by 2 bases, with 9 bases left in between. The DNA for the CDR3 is TGCGCCAGCAGCGGGATGAATCAAGAGACCCAGTACTTC. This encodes CASSGMNQETQYF.

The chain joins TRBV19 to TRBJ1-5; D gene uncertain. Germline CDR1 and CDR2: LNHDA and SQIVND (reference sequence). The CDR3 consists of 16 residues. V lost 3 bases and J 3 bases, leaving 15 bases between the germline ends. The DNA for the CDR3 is TGTGCCAGTAGTATCGCCGACGTATCTCACAATCAGCCCCAGCATTTT. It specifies CASSIADVSHNQPQHF. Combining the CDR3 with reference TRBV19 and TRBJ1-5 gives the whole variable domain DGGITQSPKYLFRKEGQNVTLSCEQNLNHDAMYWYRQDPGQGLRLIYYSQIVNDFQKGDIAEGYSVSREKKESFPLTVTSAQKNPTAFYLCASSIADVSHNQPQHFGDGTRLSIL.

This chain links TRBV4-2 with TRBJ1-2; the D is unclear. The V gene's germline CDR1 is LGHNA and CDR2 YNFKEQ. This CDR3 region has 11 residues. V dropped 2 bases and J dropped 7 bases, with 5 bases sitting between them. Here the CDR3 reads CASSQMTGYTF. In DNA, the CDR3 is TGTGCCAGCAGCCAAATGACTGGCTACACCTTC.

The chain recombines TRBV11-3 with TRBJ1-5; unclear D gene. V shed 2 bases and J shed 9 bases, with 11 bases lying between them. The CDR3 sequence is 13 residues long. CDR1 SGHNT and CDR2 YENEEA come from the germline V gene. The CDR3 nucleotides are TGTGCCAGCAGCTTAAATGGGCTGTCGCCCCAGCATTTT. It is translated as CASSLNGLSPQHF. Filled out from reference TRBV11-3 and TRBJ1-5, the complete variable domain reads EAGVVQSPRYKIIEKKQPVAFWCNPISGHNTLYWYLQNLGQGPELLIRYENEEAVDDSQLPKDRFSAERLKGVDSTLKIQPAELGDSAVYLCASSLNGLSPQHFGDGTRLSIL.

CDR3 nucleotides: TGTGCCAGCAGTGAATCCGGACTTAGCAATCAGCCCCAGCATTTT. Translated, it gives CASSESGLSNQPQHF. The chain carries TRBV6-1 and TRBJ1-5; D gene unclear. Germline V gene lookup returns CDR1 MNHNS and CDR2 SASEGT. The CDR3 covers 15 residues. The V and J ends lost 2 bases and 0 bases respectively, with 8 bases between them.

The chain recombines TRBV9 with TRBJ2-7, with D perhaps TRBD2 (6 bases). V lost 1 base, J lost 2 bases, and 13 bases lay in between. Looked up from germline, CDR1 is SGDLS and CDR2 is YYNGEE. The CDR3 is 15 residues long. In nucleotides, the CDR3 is TGTGCCAGCAGCGTATTCGGGGGAGCTACCTACGAGCAGTACTTC. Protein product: CASSVFGGATYEQYF.

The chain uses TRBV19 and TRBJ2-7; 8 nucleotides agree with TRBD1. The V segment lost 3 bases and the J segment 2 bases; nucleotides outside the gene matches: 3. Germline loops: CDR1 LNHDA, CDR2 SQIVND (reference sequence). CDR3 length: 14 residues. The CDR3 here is CASSIVRGPYEQYF. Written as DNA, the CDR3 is TGTGCCAGTAGTATTGTCAGGGGGCCCTACGAGCAGTACTTC. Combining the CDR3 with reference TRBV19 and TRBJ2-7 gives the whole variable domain DGGITQSPKYLFRKEGQNVTLSCEQNLNHDAMYWYRQDPGQGLRLIYYSQIVNDFQKGDIAEGYSVSREKKESFPLTVTSAQKNPTAFYLCASSIVRGPYEQYFGPGTRLTVT.

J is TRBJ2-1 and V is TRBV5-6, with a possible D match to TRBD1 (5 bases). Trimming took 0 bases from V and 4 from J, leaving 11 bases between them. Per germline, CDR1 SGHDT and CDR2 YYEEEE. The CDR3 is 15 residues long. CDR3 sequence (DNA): TGTGCCAGCAGCTTGGAACAGGCGATATACAATGAGCAGTTCTTC. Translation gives CASSLEQAIYNEQFF. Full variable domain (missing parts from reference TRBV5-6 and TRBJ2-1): DAGVTQSPTHLIKTRGQQVTLRCSPKSGHDTVSWYQQALGQGPQFIFQYYEEEERQRGNFPDRFSGHQFPNYSSELNVNALLLGDSALYLCASSLEQAIYNEQFFGPGTRLTVL.

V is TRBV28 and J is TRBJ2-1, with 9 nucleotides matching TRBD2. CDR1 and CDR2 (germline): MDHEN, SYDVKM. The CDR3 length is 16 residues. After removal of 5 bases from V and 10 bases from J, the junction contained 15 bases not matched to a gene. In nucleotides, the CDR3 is TGTGCCAGCAGTCAGACAAGCGGGAGGACCCCATTGGAGCAGTTCTTC. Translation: CASSQTSGRTPLEQFF.

CDR3 sequence reads: CASSFYTGQGNTEAFF. As DNA, the CDR3 is TGCGCCAGCAGCTTTTATACGGGACAGGGAAACACTGAAGCTTTCTTT. The chain combines TRBV5-1 with TRBJ1-1; 9 bases are a match to TRBD1. Germline loops: CDR1 SGHRS, CDR2 YFSETQ. The ends lost 2 bases at V and 2 bases at J; junction bases unmatched: 7. This CDR3 is 16 amino acids long.

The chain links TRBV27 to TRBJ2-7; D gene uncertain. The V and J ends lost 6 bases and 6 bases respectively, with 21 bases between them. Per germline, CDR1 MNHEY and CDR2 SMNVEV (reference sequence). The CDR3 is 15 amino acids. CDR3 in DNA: TGTGCCAGCAGCTCAGGACGGAGTTATCTGGGCGAGCAGTACTTC. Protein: CASSSGRSYLGEQYF.

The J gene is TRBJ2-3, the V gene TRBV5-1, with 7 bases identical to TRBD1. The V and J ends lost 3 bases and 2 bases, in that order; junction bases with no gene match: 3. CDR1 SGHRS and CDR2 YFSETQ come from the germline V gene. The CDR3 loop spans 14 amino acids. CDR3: CASSSGQNTDTQYF. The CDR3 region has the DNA TGCGCCAGCAGCTCGGGACAGAACACAGATACGCAGTATTTT.

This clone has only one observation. The CDR3: CASSSERGEPQHF. The DNA of the CDR3 is TGTGCCAGCAGCTCCGAACGGGGAGAACCCCAGCATTTT. The V gene is TRBV11-2, the J gene TRBJ1-5; D ambiguous. Trimming shortened V by 4 bases and J by 10 bases, and 14 bases separated the two germline ends. The CDR3 has 13 amino acids. Germline loops: CDR1 SGHAT, CDR2 FQNNGV.

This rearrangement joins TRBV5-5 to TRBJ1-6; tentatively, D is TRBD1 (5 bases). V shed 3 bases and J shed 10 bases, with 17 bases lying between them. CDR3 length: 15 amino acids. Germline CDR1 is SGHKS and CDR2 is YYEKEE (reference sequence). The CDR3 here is CASSYGHGSLSPLHF. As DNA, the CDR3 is TGTGCCAGCAGCTACGGACACGGGAGTCTCTCACCCCTCCACTTT.

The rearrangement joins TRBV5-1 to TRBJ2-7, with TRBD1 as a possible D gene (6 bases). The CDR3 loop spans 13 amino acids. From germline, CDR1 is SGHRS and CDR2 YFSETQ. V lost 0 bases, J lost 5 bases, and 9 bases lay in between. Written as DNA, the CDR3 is TGCGCCAGCAGCTTGGAGGGGGTCGACGAGCAGTACTTC. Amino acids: CASSLEGVDEQYF.

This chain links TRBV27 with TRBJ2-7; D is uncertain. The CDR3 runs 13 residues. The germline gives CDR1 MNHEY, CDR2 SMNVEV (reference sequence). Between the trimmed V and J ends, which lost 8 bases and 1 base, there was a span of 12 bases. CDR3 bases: TGTGCCAGCGGTCAACTTCTTTCCTACGAGCAGTACTTC. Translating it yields CASGQLLSYEQYF.